This TCR beta chain was recovered during a study of graft-versus-host responses after intestinal transplantation. Study at large: Recipients were all induced with anti-thymocyte globulin, then given tacrolimus and steroids for around three years.

The V and J ends lost 1 base and 2 bases respectively, with 4 bases between them. Germline CDR1 is SGHTA and CDR2 is FQGNSA. The CDR3 totals 13 residues. Sequencing used immunoSEQ multiplex PCR; TCRdb keeps in-frame clones, though not all of them. The sample gives roughly 7,000 clones, 95% to 98% of which show up once; 0.24% is in the top ten. Source: PBMCs, taken 23 days after intestinal transplant. The receptor was isolated from a human patient who received an intestinal transplant, so some T cells may come from the graft donor. The chain has TRBV7-2 and TRBJ2-3; no definite D call. DNA for the CDR3: TGTGCCAGCAGCTTAGAGGTCACAGATACGCAGTATTTT. This gives the protein CASSLEVTDTQYF.